These 29 T cell receptor beta chains came from one sample sequenced in a study of T cells in Graves' hyperthyroidism and ophthalmopathy. The TCR beta CDR3 regions underwent amplification using RNA transcripts as the source. The HTBI primer set was used in a first-round RT-PCR of the TCR CDR3. A single record per CDR3 protein comes from TCRdb applying MiXCR to the multiplex PCR reads. This sample has hundreds of thousands of distinct CDR3 sequences, with roughly 15% found just once. Input material: blood. The receptors originated from a woman in her fifties or sixties with Graves' ophthalmopathy.

This clonotype was recorded at least ten times. V gene TRBV2 combines with J gene TRBJ2-2; TRBD1 matches 7 bases. The CDR3 is made up of 18 amino acids. The germline V gene has CDR1 SNHLY and CDR2 FYNNEI. V lost 0 bases to trimming and J lost 5 bases; unmatched junction nucleotides: 12. The CDR3 region has the DNA TGTGCCAGCAGTGAAGCGATAGTGACAGGGTGGTTGACCGGGGAGCTGTTTTTT. It yields the protein CASSEAIVTGWLTGELFF.

The table lists this clonotype with many counts. The J gene is TRBJ2-7, the V gene TRBV29-1; maybe TRBD1 (5 bases). This CDR3 region has 11 residues. V dropped 4 bases and J dropped 4 bases, with 8 bases sitting between them. Germline assignment: CDR1 SQVTM and CDR2 ANQGSEA. CDR3 DNA: TGCAGCGTTGTCTCAGGGTACGAGCAGTACTTC. As protein: CSVVSGYEQYF.

This clonotype has a count of ten or more. This chain joins TRBV18 and TRBJ2-5; 7 bases align to TRBD1. CDR1 and CDR2 (germline): KGHSH, LQKENI. The J segment lost 2 bases and the V segment lost 3 bases, leaving 6 bases of the junction unmatched. This CDR3 is built from 15 residues. The CDR3 loop reads CASSPRTGIQETQYF. The DNA for the CDR3 is TGTGCCAGCTCACCTCGGACAGGAATTCAAGAGACCCAGTACTTC.

This clonotype showed up many times. J is TRBJ2-1 and V is TRBV7-9; TRBD2 matches 7 bases. V lost 5 bases, J lost 7 bases, and 11 bases stayed unmatched. The CDR3 has 15 amino acids. Germline loops: CDR1 SEHNR, CDR2 FQNEAQ (reference sequence). DNA for the CDR3: TGTGCCAGCAGCCCTGGACTAGTTGCGGTAAATGAGCAGTTCTTC. Amino acids: CASSPGLVAVNEQFF.

This clonotype was seen repeatedly, ten times or more. The chain combines TRBV20-1 with TRBJ2-3; 7 nucleotides match TRBD2. This CDR3 spans 14 amino acids. Germline CDR1 reads DFQATT; CDR2 reads SNEGSKA (reference sequence). Trimming removed 5 bases from V and 0 bases from J; junction bases left unmatched: 5. The CDR3, as DNA: TGCAGTGCTGGACTAGGTTTTAGCACAGATACGCAGTATTTT. Protein: CSAGLGFSTDTQYF.

The chain couples TRBV6-5 to TRBJ2-7, with 7 nucleotides matching TRBD1. The J segment lost 3 bases and the V segment lost 2 bases, leaving 4 bases of the junction unmatched. Germline V gene data show CDR1 as MNHEY and CDR2 as SVGAGI. CDR3 length: 14 amino acids. CDR3 coding DNA: TGTGCCAGCAGTTACGCACAGGGGATCTACGAGCAGTACTTC. Translation gives CASSYAQGIYEQYF.

This chain links TRBV12-3 or TRBV12-4 with TRBJ2-2, with no clear D. The CDR3 contains 14 residues. V lost 3 bases, J lost 8 bases, and 13 bases lay in between. CDR3 sequence: CASSFYMVAGELFF. For the CDR3, the DNA is TGTGCCAGCAGTTTTTATATGGTCGCGGGGGAGCTGTTTTTT.

This clonotype was picked up one time. A read error may explain this, as a much larger clone is one base away. No conserved phenylalanine or tryptophan is present at the end of the CDR3, so a read error is the likely explanation. The chain couples TRBV28 to TRBJ2-2, with 10 positions matching TRBD1. The CDR3 has 14 amino acids. V gave up 8 bases and J gave up 4 bases; unmatched junction bases: 4. Per the germline V gene, CDR1 is MDHEN and CDR2 is SYDVKM. CDR3 DNA sequence: TGTGCCAGCGACGGGACAGGGGTCACCGGGGAGCTGTTTCTT. It specifies CASDGTGVTGELFL.

This clonotype was seen repeatedly, ten times or more. The chain recombines TRBV12-3 or TRBV12-4 with TRBJ1-3; 8 bases match TRBD1. The V and J ends lost 3 bases and 7 bases, in that order; junction bases with no gene match: 11. This CDR3 region has 16 residues. CDR3 sequence reads: CASSFVGTGVGNTIYF. The CDR3 DNA reads TGTGCCAGCAGTTTTGTGGGGACAGGCGTTGGGAACACCATATATTTT.

The table lists this clonotype with many counts. The J gene is TRBJ2-1, the V gene TRBV7-6; the D is unclear. Germline V gene sequence: CDR1 SGHVS, CDR2 FNYEAQ. The CDR3 sequence is 16 residues long. The V end was cut by 4 bases, the J end by 0 bases, with 13 bases between. CDR3 loop: CASSSRARSSYNEQFF. The CDR3 DNA follows: TGTGCCAGCAGCTCTCGGGCTAGGAGCTCCTACAATGAGCAGTTCTTC.

This clonotype showed up many times. CDR3 protein: CASSESLAGGSDEQFF. DNA for the CDR3: TGTGCCAGCAGTGAAAGTCTAGCGGGAGGGTCCGATGAGCAGTTCTTC. The chain links TRBV2 to TRBJ2-1, with TRBD2 identical over 12 bases. This CDR3 contains 16 residues. With 2 bases clipped from V and 8 bases from J, the junction kept 7 bases outside the gene matches. CDR1 and CDR2 from the germline V gene are SNHLY and FYNNEI.

A few counts support this clonotype. The chain has TRBV9 and TRBJ2-2, with D perhaps matching TRBD2 (6 bases). V lost 0 bases, J lost 0 bases, and 12 bases lay in between. The CDR3 is 17 amino acids. CDR1 is SGDLS and CDR2 is YYNGEE in the germline V gene. This CDR3 is CASSVVGSPANTGELFF. The CDR3 bases are TGTGCCAGCAGCGTAGTCGGGAGTCCCGCGAACACCGGGGAGCTGTTTTTT.

This clonotype was detected many times. This chain connects TRBV6-1 to TRBJ1-1, with 8 bases lining up with TRBD1. V trimming: 7 bases; J trimming: 1 base; junction bases outside the gene matches: 5. This CDR3 has 14 amino acids. Germline CDR1 reads MNHNS; CDR2 reads SASEGT. CDR3 loop: CASKTRGPNTEAFF. CDR3 DNA sequence: TGTGCCAGCAAGACCAGGGGGCCGAACACTGAAGCTTTCTTT.

This clonotype was counted ten times or more. This chain links TRBV30 with TRBJ1-5, with no clear D. CDR1 GTSNPN and CDR2 SVGIG come from the germline V gene (reference sequence). V was clipped by 3 bases and J by 4 bases, with 22 bases between them. This CDR3 is built from 17 residues. This chain's CDR3 is CAWSALPLRRANQPQHF. The DNA of the CDR3 is TGTGCCTGGAGCGCTCTCCCGTTACGCCGGGCAAATCAGCCCCAGCATTTT.

This clonotype was seen more than once but under ten times. The chain uses TRBV7-9 and TRBJ1-5, with D possibly TRBD1 on 5 matching bases. This CDR3 region has 12 residues. Germline assignment: CDR1 SEHNR and CDR2 FQNEAQ (reference sequence). Trimming removed 6 bases from V and 11 bases from J, with 14 bases in between. The CDR3 DNA is TGTGCCAGCAGGTACGATGGGGGGACCCAGCATTTT. It codes for CASRYDGGTQHF.

As regards this clonotype: This may be a read error: a much more frequent sequence differs by one nucleotide. The gene calls are TRBV4-3 and TRBJ2-7, with a possible D match to TRBD1 (6 bases). Judging by the DNA end, TRBJ2-1 fits better; the J call may be wrong. The V gene's germline CDR1 is LGHNA and CDR2 YSLEER. The CDR3 consists of 15 residues. The CDR3 sequence is CASSQGGQSSYEQFF. CDR3 nucleotide sequence: TGCGCCAGCAGCCAGGGCGGACAGAGCTCCTACGAGCAGTTCTTC.

This clonotype was seen a few times. The rearrangement joins TRBV19 to TRBJ2-1; 10 bases align to TRBD2. Unmatched junction bases numbered 11, after V lost 3 bases and J lost 3 bases. From germline, CDR1 is LNHDA and CDR2 SQIVND (reference sequence). This CDR3 spans 18 amino acids. CDR3 loop: CASSIRLHSGRLYNEQFF. CDR3 DNA sequence: TGTGCCAGTAGTATCCGTCTACATAGCGGGAGGCTCTACAATGAGCAGTTCTTC.

A note on this clonotype: A read error may explain this, as a much larger clone is one base away. The CDR3 sequence: CASRLRGGYEQYF. CDR3 in DNA: TGCGCCAGCCGACTCCGGGGCGGCTACGAGCAGTACTTC. V usage is TRBV5-1 and J usage is TRBJ2-7, with D possibly called TRBD1 or TRBD2 (5 bases each). CDR3 length: 13 amino acids. V lost 7 bases and J 3 bases, leaving 14 bases between the germline ends. Germline lookup yields CDR1 SGHRS and CDR2 YFSETQ.

This clonotype has at least ten counts. This rearrangement joins TRBV28 to TRBJ1-6; D unresolved. The CDR3 runs 15 residues. V lost 3 bases to trimming and J lost 7 bases, with 13 bases between them. The germline gives CDR1 MDHEN, CDR2 SYDVKM. CDR3 amino acids: CASSFPKVANSPLHF. The CDR3 region has the DNA TGTGCCAGCAGTTTCCCTAAAGTCGCAAATTCACCCCTCCACTTT. The full variable domain, with the rest looked up from reference TRBV28 and TRBJ1-6, is DVKVTQSSRYLVKRTGEKVFLECVQDMDHENMFWYRQDPGLGLRLIYFSYDVKMKEKGDIPEGYSVSREKKERFSLILESASTNQTSMYLCASSFPKVANSPLHFGNGTRLTVT.

This clonotype was detected many times. The chain carries TRBV6-1 and TRBJ1-1; D is uncertain. V lost 5 bases and J 0 bases, leaving 16 bases between the germline ends. The CDR3 totals 16 residues. Germline CDR1 reads MNHNS; CDR2 reads SASEGT. The chain's CDR3 is CASSPYRRQLNTEAFF. DNA for the CDR3: TGTGCCAGCAGTCCCTACCGGCGCCAATTGAACACTGAAGCTTTCTTT.

V is TRBV20-1 and J is TRBJ2-6; a possible D gene is TRBD1 (5 bases). The CDR3 has 15 amino acids. V was trimmed by 6 bases and J by 0 bases, leaving 12 bases between them. The germline V gene has CDR1 DFQATT and CDR2 SNEGSKA (reference sequence). The CDR3 is CSADSLSSGANVLTF. The CDR3 coding sequence is TGCAGTGCCGACAGCCTGAGCTCTGGGGCCAACGTCCTGACTTTC.

This clonotype has at least ten counts. V usage is TRBV7-3 and J usage is TRBJ2-1; a weak D match, TRBD2 (7 bases). V was trimmed by 0 bases and J by 5 bases, leaving 17 bases between them. The V gene's germline CDR1 is SGHTA and CDR2 FQGTGA. The CDR3 is made up of 17 amino acids. This CDR3 reads CASSLTGGGSTDNEQFF. CDR3 nucleotides: TGTGCCAGCAGCTTAACGGGGGGCGGGAGCACGGACAATGAGCAGTTCTTC.

The chain is built from TRBV3-1 and TRBJ2-6, with a weak D call TRBD1 (6 bases). This CDR3 comprises 18 residues. V was shortened by 3 bases and J by 2 bases, with 17 bases between the two germline ends. Germline V gene lookup returns CDR1 LGHDT and CDR2 YNNKEL (reference sequence). In DNA form, the CDR3 reads TGTGCCAGCAGCCATCCACGAGGGGGTGTAACTGGGGCCAACGTCCTGACTTTC. Encoded protein: CASSHPRGGVTGANVLTF.

This clonotype was seen a few times. The rearrangement links TRBV20-1 to TRBJ2-7; D remains unclear. Germline CDR1 reads DFQATT; CDR2 reads SNEGSKA (reference sequence). CDR3 size: 15 residues. The V gene lost 3 bases and the J gene lost 5 bases, with 20 bases spanning the gap. The CDR3 DNA sequence: TGCAGTGCTAGGGACGCAGGCGGCGGACGGGACGAGCAGTACTTC. Protein sequence: CSARDAGGGRDEQYF.

The chain links TRBV20-1 to TRBJ1-4; perhaps TRBD1 as D (6 bases). V was trimmed by 3 bases and J by 7 bases, leaving 9 bases between them. Germline-derived CDR1 and CDR2 are DFQATT and SNEGSKA (reference sequence). The CDR3 extends over 12 amino acids. CDR3 sequence: CSARGGLEKLFF. The DNA of the CDR3 is TGCAGTGCTAGGGGGGGGCTTGAAAAACTGTTTTTT.

This clonotype was detected a few times. This chain links TRBV19 with TRBJ2-3; TRBD2 is a possible D gene (5 bases). Looked up from germline, CDR1 is LNHDA and CDR2 is SQIVND (reference sequence). Trimming cost V 4 bases and J 2 bases, with 10 bases left between them. This CDR3 spans 14 amino acids. The CDR3 DNA is TGTGCCAGTAGTAAGGAGGCCCCCACAGATACGCAGTATTTT. Translated, it gives CASSKEAPTDTQYF.

This chain's CDR3 is CASSLVVTSVGGANVLTF. Here the CDR3 DNA reads TGTGCCAGCAGCTTGGTTGTGACTAGCGTAGGTGGGGCCAACGTCCTGACTTTC. The genes are TRBV5-8 and TRBJ2-6; 8 bases align to TRBD2. J was trimmed by 3 bases and V by 0 bases; bases with no gene match: 8. Germline CDR1 reads SGHTS; CDR2 reads YDEGEE. This CDR3 spans 18 amino acids.

The gene calls are TRBV6-1 and TRBJ2-1; D gene ambiguous. Germline lookup yields CDR1 MNHNS and CDR2 SASEGT. Trimming stripped 5 bases from V and 0 bases from J, with 11 bases between. The length of the CDR3 is 15 residues. CDR3 in amino acids: CASSSSWSSYNEQFF. In DNA, the CDR3 is TGTGCCAGCAGTAGTTCGTGGAGCTCCTACAATGAGCAGTTCTTC.

This clonotype has just a few counts. The chain links TRBV6-2 or TRBV6-3 to TRBJ1-3, with D maybe TRBD1 (5 bases). The CDR3 loop spans 17 amino acids. Deletions cut 6 bases from V and 1 base from J, with 19 bases between. Germline V gene lookup returns CDR1 MNHEY and CDR2 SVGEGT. DNA for the CDR3: TGTGCCAGCAGAACTACAAGGGACCTGTCTTCTGGAAACACCATATATTTT. The encoded protein is CASRTTRDLSSGNTIYF.